The rows below give T cell receptor beta chains drawn from one sample of a study of CD8 T cells in ankylosing spondylitis. TCRdb reprocessed the 5' RACE reads via MiXCR and lists one record per CDR3 protein. The repertoire holds about 540,000 distinct CDR3 sequences, with about 13% as singletons. Sequencing was done on a sample of blood, either unsorted or a sorted T cell fraction (not recorded which). Every receptor here comes from a male donor with ankylosing spondylitis. Both conserved end residues are part of each CDR3. A D gene is named only where the DNA matches it firmly. Only some rows state a clone size, as once, few, many or a class for expanded clones.

DNA | CDR3 | J | D | V | size
TGTGCCAGCAGATCCCCCGGGAGGTACAATGAGCAGTTCTTC | CASRSPGRYNEQFF | TRBJ2-1 | TRBD2 | TRBV6-1 | few
TGCAGCGTTGACCCCAGCGTCACAGATACGCAGTATTTT | CSVDPSVTDTQYF | TRBJ2-3 | . | TRBV29-1 | many
TGTGCCAGCAGCATACAGGGGGCCACTGAAGCTTTCTTT | CASSIQGATEAFF | TRBJ1-1 | TRBD1 | TRBV11-3 | few
TGTGCCAGCAGCTTAGATTTCCAGCCCAATCAGCCCCAGCATTTT | CASSLDFQPNQPQHF | TRBJ1-5 | . | TRBV7-8 | few
TGCAGCGTTGAACTCGGGGGCGGCAATCAGCCCCAGCATTTT | CSVELGGGNQPQHF | TRBJ1-5 | . | TRBV29-1 | few
TGCAGTGCTGGGGAAGGGACTAGCGGGAGTTCTGAGCAGTTCTTC | CSAGEGTSGSSEQFF | TRBJ2-1 | TRBD2 | TRBV20-1 | .
TGTGCCAGCAGCACATCGGGACAGTCGAACACTGAAGCTTTCTTT | CASSTSGQSNTEAFF | TRBJ1-1 | TRBD1 | TRBV11-2 | .
TGTGCCAGCAGCTCCTCCGGGGCCTACGAGCAGTACTTC | CASSSSGAYEQYF | TRBJ2-7 | . | TRBV7-9 | .
TGTGCCAGCAGCTTAGGGGTAGGAGGGAAAGGCTCTGAAGCTTTCTTT | CASSLGVGGKGSEAFF | TRBJ1-1 | . | TRBV7-9 | many
TGTGCCAGCAGCCCCCGGGGCCCAGAGACCCAGTACTTC | CASSPRGPETQYF | TRBJ2-5 | . | TRBV7-9 | .
TGTGCCACCAGCAGAGACCACAGGGGCGGCGAGACCCAGTACTTC | CATSRDHRGGETQYF | TRBJ2-5 | TRBD1 | TRBV15 | .
TGCAGTGCTAGAGCCGGCAGGGGGTATGGCTACACCTTC | CSARAGRGYGYTF | TRBJ1-2 | TRBD1 | TRBV20-1 | many
TGCAGTGCTGGGACTAGCGGGAAGGATGAGCAGTTCTTC | CSAGTSGKDEQFF | TRBJ2-1 | TRBD2 | TRBV20-1 | .
TGTGCCAGCAGCAAAACTAGCGGGAGGGCCGGGGCCTACAATGAGCAGTTCTTC | CASSKTSGRAGAYNEQFF | TRBJ2-1 | TRBD2 | TRBV11-2 | few
TGTGCCAGCAGCTCGCGCATAGCGGGATATGACACCGGGGAGCTGTTTTTT | CASSSRIAGYDTGELFF | TRBJ2-2 | TRBD2 | TRBV11-2 | medium-sized
TGCGCCAGCAGCCAAGACGATACCCTTCCCTCTCCCTACAATGAGCAGTTCTTC | CASSQDDTLPSPYNEQFF | TRBJ2-1 | . | TRBV4-1 | few
TGCGCCAGCAGCACCCGCCCCGGGACCCTAGAAAGCTCCTACGAGCAGTACTTC | CASSTRPGTLESSYEQYF | TRBJ2-7 | . | TRBV5-1 | few
TGCGCCAGCAGCCCGGACGGATCGGCGGGGGAGACCCAGTACTTC | CASSPDGSAGETQYF | TRBJ2-5 | . | TRBV5-1 | .
TGTGCCAGCAGCGCCCTGGGGCCGCACCAAACTAATGAAAAACTGTTTTTT | CASSALGPHQTNEKLFF | TRBJ1-4 | . | TRBV7-2 | .
TGCAGTGCTAGGGGCGGGGGTCATGGAAACACCATATATTTT | CSARGGGHGNTIYF | TRBJ1-3 | . | TRBV20-1 | few
TGCGCCAGCAGCGGGACAGGGTCCGGAAGCGACTATGGCTACACCTTC | CASSGTGSGSDYGYTF | TRBJ1-2 | TRBD1 | TRBV5-1 | few
TGTGCCAGCAGCCCCCCGGGGATCGGAAACACCATATATTTT | CASSPPGIGNTIYF | TRBJ1-3 | . | TRBV7-8 | .
TGTGCCAGCAGCTTGGGATGGGGGTACGGCTACAATGAGCAGTTCTTC | CASSLGWGYGYNEQFF | TRBJ2-1 | . | TRBV5-6 | few
TGTGCCAGCAGCCAGACCGGGACAGGGGGCAAGCAGTACTTC | CASSQTGTGGKQYF | TRBJ2-7 | TRBD1 | TRBV14 | few
TGTGCCAGCAGCTCCCACACGGAAAAACTGTTTTTT | CASSSHTEKLFF | TRBJ1-4 | . | TRBV13 | .
TGCAGTGCTAGAGATCGGGCTAGCGGGAGGATAACGAACACCGGGGAGCTGTTTTTT | CSARDRASGRITNTGELFF | TRBJ2-2 | TRBD2 | TRBV20-1 | few
TGCAGTGCTAGAGATAGGACTAGCGGCTCCTACAATGAGCAGTTCTTC | CSARDRTSGSYNEQFF | TRBJ2-1 | TRBD2 | TRBV20-1 | many
TGCAGTGCTAGAGGTACAGGGAGGGACACTGAAGCTTTCTTT | CSARGTGRDTEAFF | TRBJ1-1 | . | TRBV20-1 | few
TGCGCCAGCAGCTTGGGACTAGCGGGAGCCCATGAGCAGTTCTTC | CASSLGLAGAHEQFF | TRBJ2-1 | TRBD2 | TRBV5-1 | .
TGTGCCAGCAGACGGGACAGCTATGGCTACACCTTC | CASRRDSYGYTF | TRBJ1-2 | TRBD1 | TRBV5-6 | .
TGCGCCAGCCATTCGGACACCAGCGACACTGAAGCTTTCTTT | CASHSDTSDTEAFF | TRBJ1-1 | . | TRBV5-1 | few
TGCAGTGCTAGAGGAAGCGTGACGTACCAAGAGACCCAGTACTTC | CSARGSVTYQETQYF | TRBJ2-5 | . | TRBV20-1 | few
TGTGCCAGCTCACCAGGAGGGGGCAACGTCGGTGAGCAGTACTTC | CASSPGGGNVGEQYF | TRBJ2-7 | . | TRBV18 | .
TGTGCCAGCAGTTTGACAAACCTTGGGTATGGCTACACCTTC | CASSLTNLGYGYTF | TRBJ1-2 | . | TRBV7-2 | many
TGCAGTGCTAGAAGGGCGGACCAGCCCCAGCATTTT | CSARRADQPQHF | TRBJ1-5 | . | TRBV20-1 | .
TGTGCCAGCAGTTTTCGACTAGCGGGAGGACCCACAGATACGCAGTATTTT | CASSFRLAGGPTDTQYF | TRBJ2-3 | TRBD2 | TRBV6-2/TRBV6-3 | few
TGTGCCAGCAGTCAATTAGCGGGAGAGGAGTTCTTC | CASSQLAGEEFF | TRBJ2-1 | TRBD2 | TRBV2 | .
TGCAGCGTTGAAGATACCACAAAGGGCCCGGGCACCATATATTTT | CSVEDTTKGPGTIYF | TRBJ1-3 | . | TRBV29-1 | .
TGTGCCACCAGTGATCTGGCGGGAGGGGGGTACAATGAGCAGTTCTTC | CATSDLAGGGYNEQFF | TRBJ2-1 | TRBD2 | TRBV24-1 | many
TGTGCCACCAGCAGAGATATTGCTAGCGGGAGAAATGAGCAGTTCTTC | CATSRDIASGRNEQFF | TRBJ2-1 | TRBD2 | TRBV15 | few
TGCGCCAGCAGCTTCGACCAGAGCGAGCAGTACTTC | CASSFDQSEQYF | TRBJ2-7 | . | TRBV5-1 | .
TGTGCCACCAGTAAAACGTCGAACACTGAAGCTTTCTTT | CATSKTSNTEAFF | TRBJ1-1 | . | TRBV24-1 | few
TGTGCCAGCAGCTTGGGGTCTTTGCATTCAAACACTGAAGCTTTCTTT | CASSLGSLHSNTEAFF | TRBJ1-1 | . | TRBV5-6 | .
TGTGCCAGCAGCTTAATCGTATCCTCTGGAAACACCATATATTTT | CASSLIVSSGNTIYF | TRBJ1-3 | . | TRBV5-6 | .